What follows are 20 T cell receptor beta chains derived from one specimen sequenced in a study of cytomegalovirus exposure and HLA in healthy donors. Primers included in the PCR were 60 Vbeta and 13 Jbeta primers. Method: immunoSEQ multiplex PCR; TCRdb's copy keeps in-frame clones and lacks some. The sample holds 140,000 or so clones, 76% seen once. What was sequenced was PBMCs. These receptors all stem from a man aged 35 to 55 in good health and CMV-seronegative.

This chain uses TRBV27 with TRBJ1-5, with TRBD1 matching 7 bases. CDR1 MNHEY and CDR2 SMNVEV come from the germline V gene (reference sequence). There are 15 residues in the CDR3. Trimming removed 3 bases from V and 0 bases from J; junction bases left unmatched: 2. The CDR3 sequence: CASSFSGGSNQPQHF. The CDR3 bases are TGTGCCAGCAGTTTCTCAGGGGGTAGCAATCAGCCCCAGCATTTT.

Written as DNA, the CDR3 is TGTGCCAGCAGTTGGCCGGGACAGGGAACCGGGGAGCTGTTTTTT. Encoded protein: CASSWPGQGTGELFF. This rearrangement joins TRBV6-5 to TRBJ2-2, with TRBD1 matching over 9 bases. V lost 4 bases to trimming and J lost 5 bases; unmatched junction nucleotides: 5. This CDR3 has 15 residues. Germline values: CDR1 MNHEY, CDR2 SVGAGI.

The chain links TRBV6-1 to TRBJ2-7, with D unclear. V was shortened by 6 bases and J by 4 bases, with 10 bases between the two germline ends. The CDR3 sequence is 12 residues long. Per germline, CDR1 MNHNS and CDR2 SASEGT. The CDR3 DNA follows: TGTGCCAGCAGCCAAACATTTTACGAGCAGTACTTC. Translated, it gives CASSQTFYEQYF.

This chain joins TRBV6-1 and TRBJ2-3; TRBD2 agrees at 8 bases. Germline loops: CDR1 MNHNS, CDR2 SASEGT. The CDR3 runs to 14 residues. The V and J ends lost 8 bases and 0 bases, in that order; junction bases with no gene match: 4. In DNA, the CDR3 is TGTGCCAGCGCACTAGCGGAGAGCACAGATACGCAGTATTTT. Amino acid sequence: CASALAESTDTQYF.

The chain carries TRBV5-6 and TRBJ1-2, with D maybe TRBD1 (5 bases). Trimming stripped 0 bases from V and 8 bases from J, with 8 bases between. The V gene's germline CDR1 is SGHDT and CDR2 YYEEEE. The CDR3 runs 12 residues. The DNA for the CDR3 is TGTGCCAGCAGCTTGGAGGGGTACGGCTACACCTTC. Translated, it gives CASSLEGYGYTF.

This clone was found a few times. The chain combines TRBV4-2 with TRBJ2-7; D is perhaps TRBD1 (6 bases). V was trimmed by 5 bases and J by 6 bases, leaving 20 bases between them. The V gene's germline CDR1 is LGHNA and CDR2 YNFKEQ. The CDR3 loop spans 15 amino acids. This CDR3 reads CASSLPGDPTAEQYF. In nucleotides, the CDR3 is TGTGCCAGCAGCTTGCCAGGGGACCCAACCGCCGAGCAGTACTTC.

This clone was counted once. The rearrangement uses TRBV5-6 and TRBJ2-1; 7 nucleotides agree with TRBD1. The length of the CDR3 is 15 residues. Germline values: CDR1 SGHDT, CDR2 YYEEEE. V trimming: 3 bases; J trimming: 6 bases; junction bases outside the gene matches: 9. DNA of the CDR3: TGTGCCAGCAGCTCAGACAGGGATGATGGCAATGAGCAGTTCTTC. Encoded protein: CASSSDRDDGNEQFF.

In its sample, this clone was seen once. V gene TRBV6-4 combines with J gene TRBJ2-1, with 10 bases lining up with TRBD2. Trimming took 4 bases from V and 8 from J; bases not matched to a gene: 2. This CDR3 region has 13 residues. Germline assignment: CDR1 MRHNA and CDR2 SNTAGT. The CDR3 region has the DNA TGTGCCAGCAGTGTGGGGACTAGCGATGAGCAGTTCTTC. This translates into CASSVGTSDEQFF.

This chain uses TRBV7-2 with TRBJ2-7; TRBD1 matches at 7 bases. Germline lookup yields CDR1 SGHTA and CDR2 FQGNSA. The J segment lost 5 bases and the V segment lost 0 bases, leaving 13 bases of the junction unmatched. The CDR3 has 17 residues. The CDR3 protein is CASSLAMGTAKPHEQYF. The DNA for the CDR3 is TGTGCCAGCAGCTTAGCTATGGGGACAGCAAAACCCCACGAGCAGTACTTC.

The J gene is TRBJ2-5, the V gene TRBV11-3; D might be TRBD2 (6 bases). V lost 4 bases and J lost 2, with 11 bases in between. The germline CDR1 and CDR2 sequences are SGHNT and YENEEA. The CDR3 sequence is 14 residues long. This CDR3 reads CASSSGDEQETQYF. The CDR3 DNA reads as TGTGCCAGCAGCTCGGGGGACGAGCAAGAGACCCAGTACTTC.

The chain is built from TRBV11-3 and TRBJ2-2, with 7 bases that match TRBD1. CDR1 and CDR2 from the germline V gene are SGHNT and YENEEA. CDR3 length equals 15 residues. After removal of 5 bases from V and 5 bases from J, the junction contained 8 bases not matched to a gene. The CDR3 region is CASSPDRVSTGELFF. The CDR3 DNA sequence: TGTGCCAGCAGCCCCGACAGGGTATCGACCGGGGAGCTGTTTTTT.

A word on this clone: Relative to the germline gene, one junction end is altered; a read error may explain this. The chain carries TRBV7-9 and TRBJ2-3, with TRBD2 matching over 7 bases. The CDR3 extends over 16 amino acids. CDR1 and CDR2 (germline): SEHNR, FQNEAQ (reference sequence). The CDR3 reads CSSSYRGVGPPDTQYF. The CDR3 nucleotides read TGTTCCAGCAGCTATCGGGGGGTAGGGCCGCCAGATACGCAGTATTTT. The full variable domain, its missing parts supplied by reference TRBV7-9 and TRBJ2-3, is DTGVSQNPRHKITKRGQNVTFRCDPISEHNRLYWYRQTLGQGPEFLTYFQNEAQLEKSRLLSDRFSAERPKGSFSTLEIQRTEQGDSAMYLCSSSYRGVGPPDTQYFGPGTRLTVL.

This chain links TRBV27 with TRBJ1-5; 8 bases match TRBD1. V lost 5 bases, J lost 3 bases, and 9 bases stayed unmatched. This CDR3 is built from 16 residues. Germline V gene data show CDR1 as MNHEY and CDR2 as SMNVEV (reference sequence). As DNA, the CDR3 is TGTGCCAGCAGTCCATACAGGGGGAATAACAATCAGCCCCAGCATTTT. It specifies CASSPYRGNNNQPQHF.

The CDR3 protein is CASSQEQNNEQFF. The CDR3 nucleotides read TGCGCCAGCAGCCAAGAACAGAACAATGAGCAGTTCTTC. The gene calls are TRBV4-3 and TRBJ2-1; unclear D gene. The CDR3 spans 13 residues. The V end was cut by 0 bases, the J end by 5 bases, with 5 bases between. Germline loops: CDR1 LGHNA, CDR2 YSLEER.

The rearrangement joins TRBV18 to TRBJ1-3; 7 nucleotides match TRBD1. The junction had 6 bases not matched to a gene; V was cut back by 2 bases and J by 2 bases. The germline V gene encodes CDR1 KGHSH and CDR2 LQKENI. This CDR3 region has 16 residues. Here the CDR3 DNA reads TGTGCCAGCTCACCAACGACAGGGCGAGCTGGAAACACCATATATTTT. Amino acids: CASSPTTGRAGNTIYF.

This chain connects TRBV4-1 to TRBJ2-7, with TRBD1 matching over 10 bases. Trimming removed 1 base from V and 4 bases from J; junction bases left unmatched: 4. The CDR3 runs 15 residues. Germline lookup yields CDR1 MGHRA and CDR2 YSYEKL. The CDR3 DNA is TGCGCCAGCAGCCAAGGGACAGGGGGATCATACGAGCAGTACTTC. Translated: CASSQGTGGSYEQYF.

CDR3: CASSVLRTGTNQETQYF. DNA for the CDR3: TGTGCCAGCAGTGTTTTAAGGACAGGGACCAACCAAGAGACCCAGTACTTC. The rearrangement joins TRBV2 to TRBJ2-5, with 8 bases fitting TRBD1. J lost 0 bases, V lost 4 bases, and 10 bases had no gene match. The V gene's germline CDR1 is SNHLY and CDR2 FYNNEI. The CDR3 has 17 amino acids.

V usage is TRBV2 and J usage is TRBJ2-7; 7 bases map to TRBD1. V lost 10 bases and J lost 0; bases outside the gene matches: 6. Germline CDR1 SNHLY, CDR2 FYNNEI. This CDR3 has 13 amino acids. The CDR3, as DNA: TGTGCCACTCAGGGGGTCTACTCCTACGAGCAGTACTTC. Its protein is CATQGVYSYEQYF.

J is TRBJ2-3 and V is TRBV30; 10 positions match TRBD1. The CDR3 loop spans 15 amino acids. The germline V gene has CDR1 GTSNPN and CDR2 SVGIG (reference sequence). V gave up 4 bases and J gave up 4 bases; unmatched junction bases: 8. For the CDR3, the DNA is TGTGCCTGGAATCCTGGGACAGGGGCGGCAGATACGCAGTATTTT. It translates to CAWNPGTGAADTQYF. Supplemented by reference TRBV30 and TRBJ2-3, the full variable domain reads SQTIHQWPATLVQPVGSPLSLECTVEGTSNPNLYWYRQAAGRGLQLLFYSVGIGQISSEVPQNLSASRPQDRQFILSSKKLLLSDSGFYLCAWNPGTGAADTQYFGPGTRLTVL.

This clone was detected a few times. The genes are TRBV11-2 and TRBJ1-5, with TRBD1 matching 11 bases. The CDR3 runs to 16 residues. J gave up 4 bases and V 5 bases, and 7 bases lay outside the gene matches. CDR1 is SGHAT, CDR2 FQNNGV, per germline. The CDR3 DNA sequence: TGTGCCAGCAGCCTCGGGACAGGGGGGATGAATCAGCCCCAGCATTTT. As protein: CASSLGTGGMNQPQHF.